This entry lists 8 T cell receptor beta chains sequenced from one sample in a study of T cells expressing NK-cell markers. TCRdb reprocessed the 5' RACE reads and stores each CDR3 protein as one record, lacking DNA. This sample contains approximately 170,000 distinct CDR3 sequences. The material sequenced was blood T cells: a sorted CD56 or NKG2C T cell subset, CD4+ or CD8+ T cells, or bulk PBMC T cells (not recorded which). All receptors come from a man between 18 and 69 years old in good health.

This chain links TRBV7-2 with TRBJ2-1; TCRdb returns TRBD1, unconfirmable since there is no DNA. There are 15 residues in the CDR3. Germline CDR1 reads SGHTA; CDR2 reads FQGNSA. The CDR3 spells CASSLGAGALNEQFF.

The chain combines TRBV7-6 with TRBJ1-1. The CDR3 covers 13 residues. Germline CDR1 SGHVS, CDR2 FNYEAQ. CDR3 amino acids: CASSLSMGGEAFF.

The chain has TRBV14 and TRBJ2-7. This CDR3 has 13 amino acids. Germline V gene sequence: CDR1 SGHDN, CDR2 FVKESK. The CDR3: CASSPWGSYEQYF.

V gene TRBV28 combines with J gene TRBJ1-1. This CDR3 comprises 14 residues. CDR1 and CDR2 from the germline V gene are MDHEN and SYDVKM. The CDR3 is CASSFTRAGTEAFF.

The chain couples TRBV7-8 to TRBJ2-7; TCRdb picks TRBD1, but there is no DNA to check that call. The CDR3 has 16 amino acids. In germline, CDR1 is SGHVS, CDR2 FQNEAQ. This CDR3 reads CASSLGYGQGSTEQYF.

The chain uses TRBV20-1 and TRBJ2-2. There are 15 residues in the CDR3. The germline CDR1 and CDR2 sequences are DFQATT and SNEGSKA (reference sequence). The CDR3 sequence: CSARGNPFDTGELFF.

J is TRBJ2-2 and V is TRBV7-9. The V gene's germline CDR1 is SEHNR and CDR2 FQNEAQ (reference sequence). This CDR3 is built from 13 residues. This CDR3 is CATQDRITGELFF.

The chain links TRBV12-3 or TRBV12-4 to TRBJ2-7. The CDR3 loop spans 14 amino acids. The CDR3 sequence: CASSIGGIGYEQYF.